This T cell receptor (beta chain) was sequenced in a study of cytomegalovirus exposure and HLA in healthy donors. PCR employed 60 Vbeta and 13 Jbeta primers. Measured with immunoSEQ multiplex PCR; TCRdb has only the in-frame clones, and not every one. This sample has nearly 100,000 clones; 60% to 80% occur once, and the top ten carry 19%. The CDR3 is 13 amino acids. In germline, CDR1 is SEHNR, CDR2 FQNEAQ (reference sequence). V was shortened by 1 base and J by 4 bases, with 7 bases between the two germline ends. The receptor's source is a woman aged 55-69 years in good health and CMV-seropositive. Sample: PBMCs. The V and J genes are TRBV7-9 and TRBJ1-1, with D uncertain. The CDR3 DNA reads TGTGCCAGCAGCTTAGTCCCAGGCACTGAAGCTTTCTTT. Residues: CASSLVPGTEAFF.